The following is a TCR beta chain sequence with its context. Authors' methods: Reference gene primers were amplified, and this amplification served to estimate nucleated cell counts. Assay used: immunoSEQ multiplex PCR; TCRdb lists only in-frame clones, some missing. V and J calls and clone size are copied from that table; D and trimming were computed from the DNA. The table shows about 180,000 clones, with roughly 85% occurring only once. Participants were aged about 18 to 100 years from about 25 US areas. The data are from a study of blood T cell repertoires in COVID-19. At the level of the study: Samples of COVID-19 (acute and convalescent) were obtained from the United States, Italy and Spain.

Between the trimmed V and J ends, which lost 7 bases and 11 bases, there was a span of 18 bases. CDR1 and CDR2 from the germline V gene are MNHEY and SVGAGI. The CDR3 loop spans 12 amino acids. The sequence derives from a woman aged 18 to 35 who had recovered from COVID-19. This sequence joins TRBV6-5 and TRBJ2-7; perhaps TRBD2 as D (6 bases). Sample: PBMCs or T cells enriched from blood (not recorded which). The chain's CDR3 is CASKSPGGTKYF. In nucleotides, the CDR3 is TGTGCCAGCAAATCACCCGGGGGTACCAAGTACTTC.